This is a list of T cell receptor beta chains from one sample in a study of naive CD8 T cells in extremely preterm neonates. Measured with immunoSEQ multiplex PCR; TCRdb has only the in-frame clones, and not every one. Of 6,000 to 10,000 clones in the sample, approximately 98% were seen once. Sequencing input: naive CD8+ T cells from blood. These receptor sequences come from a human donor in good health. The CDR3 runs from the conserved cysteine through the conserved F or W. D genes are given only for firm matches.

d_call	j_call	cdr3_length	v_call	cdr3_nt	cdr3_aa
-	TRBJ2-5	15	TRBV15	TGTGCCACCAGCAGAGATAACAGTATTGGGGAGACCCAGTACTTC	CATSRDNSIGETQYF
TRBD1	TRBJ1-1	16	TRBV6-1	TGTGCCAGCAGTGTTCCAACAGGGGTCAGGAACACTGAAGCTTTCTTT	CASSVPTGVRNTEAFF
-	TRBJ1-2	13	TRBV30	TGTGCCTGGAGTGTTTCAGGGAACTATGGCTACACCTTC	CAWSVSGNYGYTF
TRBD2	TRBJ2-7	14	TRBV5-6	TGTGCCAGCAGCTTGAATAGCGGGGGTGACGAGCAGTACTTC	CASSLNSGGDEQYF
TRBD2	TRBJ2-7	15	TRBV4-1	TGCGCCAGCAGCCCCCTAGCGGCCGATGGGTACGAGCAGTACTTC	CASSPLAADGYEQYF
-	TRBJ2-5	14	TRBV5-6	TGTGCCAGCAGCTTGGGGGGCTCCCAAGAGACCCAGTACTTC	CASSLGGSQETQYF
-	TRBJ2-3	12	TRBV7-9	TGTGCCAGCAGCTTAGGGGCGGATACGCAGTATTTT	CASSLGADTQYF
-	TRBJ2-5	12	TRBV28	TGTGCCAGCAGGCCTCCCGAGGAGACCCAGTACTTC	CASRPPEETQYF
TRBD1	TRBJ1-5	15	TRBV4-2	TGTGCCAGCAGCCAGGACAGGGCGGGTAATCAGCCCCAGCATTTT	CASSQDRAGNQPQHF
-	TRBJ2-2	16	TRBV27	TGTGCCAGCAGTCCCTTCGACTGGATGAACACCGGGGAGCTGTTTTTT	CASSPFDWMNTGELFF
TRBD2	TRBJ2-1	13	TRBV11-2	TGTGCCAGCAGCTTAGATCCCCTAGCGGGACAGTTCTTC	CASSLDPLAGQFF
-	TRBJ2-5	15	TRBV7-2	TGTGCCAGCAGCTTAGATGCGGCCTACCCAGAGACCCAGTACTTC	CASSLDAAYPETQYF
-	TRBJ2-1	12	TRBV13	TGTGCCAGCAGTCACTTAAGGGGTGAGCAGTTCTTC	CASSHLRGEQFF
TRBD2	TRBJ2-1	15	TRBV11-3	TGTGCCAGCAGCTTAGAGTCTAGCGGGGGGAATGAGCAGTTCTTC	CASSLESSGGNEQFF
TRBD1	TRBJ1-1	15	TRBV15	TGTGCCACCAGCATGGCCCAGGGGGTTGACACTGAAGCTTTCTTT	CATSMAQGVDTEAFF
TRBD1	TRBJ2-6	19	TRBV13	TGTGCCAGCAGCCCAGGGGGTCTAGGCAGGTACTCTGGGGCCAACGTCCTGACTTTC	CASSPGGLGRYSGANVLTF
-	TRBJ1-6	15	TRBV2	TGTGCCAGCAGTGAATCGCGGGGGCCGATTCCACCCCTCCACTTT	CASSESRGPIPPLHF
-	TRBJ2-2	16	TRBV7-9	TGTGCCAGCAGCTTAGCCCCAGGGCCGAACACCGGGGAGCTGTTTTTT	CASSLAPGPNTGELFF
-	TRBJ2-3	14	TRBV11-3	TGTGCCAGCAGCTTAGGTGGCAGCACAGATACGCAGTATTTT	CASSLGGSTDTQYF
TRBD2	TRBJ2-1	14	TRBV6-1	TGTGCCACCGAACTAGCGGGAGGATACAATGAGCAGTTCTTC	CATELAGGYNEQFF
-	TRBJ2-1	11	TRBV5-8	TGTGCCAGCAGCTTAAGTCTAGCCGTGTTCTTC	CASSLSLAVFF
-	TRBJ1-3	11	TRBV2	TGTGCCAGGCATCAGGGTGGGACCATATATTTT	CARHQGGTIYF
TRBD1	TRBJ1-3	15	TRBV2	TGTGCCAGCAGCGAGGGACAGGGTAGTGGAAACACCATATATTTT	CASSEGQGSGNTIYF
TRBD1	TRBJ2-1	15	TRBV7-9	TGTGCCAGCAGCTCCGGACAGGGTGTCTACAATGAGCAGTTCTTC	CASSSGQGVYNEQFF
-	TRBJ2-7	15	TRBV6-6	TGTGCCAGCAGCCCCACCGAGCGTTCGAACTACGAGCAGTACTTC	CASSPTERSNYEQYF
-	TRBJ2-7	12	TRBV10-2	TGCGCCAGCAGTGGAGAGTCCTACGAGCAGTACTTC	CASSGESYEQYF